This TCR beta chain came from a study of blood T cell repertoires in COVID-19. Study-level background: Acute and convalescent COVID-19 specimens originated in the United States, Italy and Spain. Sample material is recorded as cDNA or gDNA derived from T cells, B-cell-depleted T cells, or PBMCs.

Per the study methods: The authors estimated nucleated cell counts from reference gene primer amplification. The repertoire was sequenced with immunoSEQ multiplex PCR; TCRdb's copy has only in-frame clones and lacks some. V and J calls and clone size follow that table, whereas D and trimming were derived from the DNA. The profile shows over 25,000 clones, around four fifths of them singletons. The source of this sequence is an older man with active or convalescent COVID-19. The sequenced material came from peripheral blood.

CDR3 in amino acids: CASSLMTLNTEAFF. The CDR3 DNA reads TGTGCCAGCAGCCTTATGACTTTGAACACTGAAGCTTTCTTT. The genes are TRBV7-9 and TRBJ1-1; D remains ambiguous. Germline CDR1 SEHNR, CDR2 FQNEAQ (reference sequence). The ends were cut back, 5 bases at V and 0 bases at J, with 10 bases in the middle. CDR3 length: 14 amino acids.